These 28 T cell receptor beta chains originate from one sample sequenced in a study of neurological immune-mediated disorders. TCRdb re-called the 5' RACE reads through MiXCR, storing one row per CDR3 protein. This table has roughly 34,000 distinct CDR3 sequences, 10% to 15% appearing once. Time point in this sample: longitudinal time-point 2. Sequencing used PBMCs. The origin of the receptors is a woman aged 35 to 49 in good health.

This clonotype appeared many times. The gene calls are TRBV12-3 or TRBV12-4 and TRBJ2-1, with D possibly being TRBD2 (6 bases). Trimming left V 5 bases short and J 6 bases short, with 17 bases between. CDR3 size: 15 residues. The CDR3 reads CASSEYVAEINEQFF. The CDR3 DNA is TGTGCCAGCAGTGAATATGTAGCGGAGATCAATGAGCAGTTCTTC.

This clonotype was picked up many times. The V and J genes are TRBV20-1 and TRBJ1-1, with D tentatively TRBD1 (6 bases). Germline-derived CDR1 and CDR2 are DFQATT and SNEGSKA (reference sequence). V was shortened by 1 base and J by 2 bases, with 20 bases between the two germline ends. CDR3 size: 17 residues. CDR3 DNA sequence: TGCAGTGCTAGAGGTTCAGGGGATGTTTGGGTTAACACTGAAGCTTTCTTT. It translates to CSARGSGDVWVNTEAFF.

This chain connects TRBV29-1 to TRBJ2-7, with TRBD2 as a possible D gene (5 bases). Per germline, CDR1 SQVTM and CDR2 ANQGSEA. The V gene lost 4 bases and the J gene lost 3 bases, with 13 bases spanning the gap. There are 13 residues in the CDR3. CDR3 in amino acids: CSVASGNYYEQYF. The CDR3 DNA follows: TGCAGCGTTGCGTCGGGGAACTACTACGAGCAGTACTTC.

V gene TRBV6-1 combines with J gene TRBJ1-5, with D uncertain. Germline V gene sequence: CDR1 MNHNS, CDR2 SASEGT. This CDR3 is built from 14 residues. V lost 3 bases, J lost 4 bases, and 10 bases lay in between. The chain's CDR3 is CASSDSLGNQPQHF. The CDR3, as DNA: TGTGCCAGCAGTGATAGTCTGGGGAATCAGCCCCAGCATTTT.

This clonotype was observed many times. The CDR3 DNA sequence: TGTGCCAGCAGCTTACAGGGGTCCCATGGCTACACCTTC. Protein sequence: CASSLQGSHGYTF. J is TRBJ1-2 and V is TRBV11-2; TRBD1 might be the D (6 bases). This CDR3 spans 13 amino acids. The V end was cut by 2 bases, the J end by 6 bases, with 10 bases between. Germline lookup yields CDR1 SGHAT and CDR2 FQNNGV. The full variable domain, completed using reference TRBV11-2 and TRBJ1-2, is EAGVAQSPRYKIIEKRQSVAFWCNPISGHATLYWYQQILGQGPKLLIQFQNNGVVDDSQLPKDRFSAERLKGVDSTLKIQPAKLEDSAVYLCASSLQGSHGYTFGSGTRLTVV.

There are many counts of this clonotype. This sequence joins TRBV5-1 and TRBJ2-3; 12 nucleotides align to TRBD2. The junction had 4 bases not matched to a gene; V was cut back by 0 bases and J by 2 bases. Germline-derived CDR1 and CDR2 are SGHRS and YFSETQ. This CDR3 spans 17 amino acids. The CDR3 DNA follows: TGCGCCAGCAGCTTGGCTACTAGCGGGGGGATCACAGATACGCAGTATTTT. Translation: CASSLATSGGITDTQYF.

This clonotype has ten or more counts. The chain recombines TRBV3-1 with TRBJ2-1; no reliable D call. CDR1 is LGHDT, CDR2 YNNKEL, per germline (reference sequence). Trimming removed 1 base from V and 10 bases from J, with 5 bases in between. The CDR3 is made up of 11 amino acids. CDR3 nucleotide sequence: TGTGCCAGCAGCCAAGCGGTAGAGCAGTTCTTC. It translates to CASSQAVEQFF.

This clonotype was recorded many times. The chain recombines TRBV18 with TRBJ2-7, with D possibly TRBD2 on 6 matching bases. The CDR3 runs 15 residues. The germline CDR1 and CDR2 sequences are KGHSH and LQKENI. V was trimmed by 2 bases and J by 6 bases, leaving 17 bases between them. The CDR3 loop is CASSPGTGTPGEQYF. For the CDR3, the DNA is TGTGCCAGCTCACCAGGGACCGGGACTCCCGGCGAGCAGTACTTC.

At least ten counts were recorded for this clonotype. The CDR3 nucleotides read TGCAGTGCAGACCTCAGGACAGGGAGGGAGCAGTACTTC. This gives the protein CSADLRTGREQYF. V gene TRBV20-1 combines with J gene TRBJ2-7; 8 bases match TRBD1. Germline V gives CDR1 DFQATT, CDR2 SNEGSKA (reference sequence). The CDR3 loop spans 13 amino acids. V shed 6 bases and J 7 bases; nucleotides not matched to a gene: 11.

There are many counts of this clonotype. The V and J genes are TRBV3-1 and TRBJ1-5; tentatively, D is TRBD1 (6 bases). The CDR3 spans 17 residues. Germline-derived CDR1 and CDR2 are LGHDT and YNNKEL (reference sequence). Trimming pared 1 base from V and 2 bases from J, leaving 15 bases between. The CDR3 DNA sequence: TGTGCCAGCAGCCAAGGATGGGGGCTCGATGGCAATCAGCCCCAGCATTTT. This codes for CASSQGWGLDGNQPQHF. Full variable domain (rest looked up from reference TRBV3-1 and TRBJ1-5): DTAVSQTPKYLVTQMGNDKSIKCEQNLGHDTMYWYKQDSKKFLKIMFSYNNKELIINETVPNRFSPKSPDKAHLNLHINSLELGDSAVYFCASSQGWGLDGNQPQHFGDGTRLSIL.

This clonotype has at least ten counts. The chain combines TRBV15 with TRBJ2-2; D not resolved. From germline, CDR1 is LNHNV and CDR2 YYDKDF (reference sequence). The CDR3 is made up of 15 amino acids. The ends were cut back, 0 bases at V and 4 bases at J, with 9 bases in the middle. The CDR3 nucleotides read TGTGCCACCAGCAGAGATTTTGTGGCCACCGGGGAGCTGTTTTTT. It is translated as CATSRDFVATGELFF.

Comments on this clonotype: The DNA is omitted, as the CDR3 cannot be located on it reliably, and the CDR3 follows TCRdb's listing. The chain employs TRBV5-1 and TRBJ1-5; TRBD1, as called in the table, went unchecked against the DNA. Germline CDR1 and CDR2: SGHRS and YFSETQ. The CDR3 spans 22 residues, counting both ends. CDR3 in amino acids: CASSFYICSARPQTGFNQPQHF.

This clonotype has at least ten counts. V and J are TRBV5-1 and TRBJ2-5, with D perhaps TRBD1 or TRBD2 (5 bases each). From germline, CDR1 is SGHRS and CDR2 YFSETQ. Trimming removed 2 bases at V and 1 base at J, with 6 bases between. The CDR3 length is 13 residues. The CDR3 region has the DNA TGCGCCAGCAGCTTCGGGACCCAAGAGACCCAGTACTTC. It yields the protein CASSFGTQETQYF.

This clonotype was counted many times. The chain uses TRBV10-3 and TRBJ1-1, with 10 bases that match TRBD1. CDR1 and CDR2 from the germline V gene are ENHRY and SYGVKD. The V and J ends lost 6 bases and 4 bases, in that order; junction bases with no gene match: 14. The CDR3 totals 17 residues. In DNA form, the CDR3 reads TGTGCCATCAGCCCCACTCAGGACAGGGGGGGGTTCACTGAAGCTTTCTTT. Amino acids: CAISPTQDRGGFTEAFF.

In this sample, this clonotype turned up many times. The V and J genes are TRBV7-2 and TRBJ2-7, with no clear D. V shed 5 bases and J shed 4 bases, with 9 bases lying between them. This CDR3 has 12 residues. CDR1 is SGHTA and CDR2 is FQGNSA in the germline V gene. In DNA form, the CDR3 reads TGTGCCAGCAGCCAGTATGGATACGAGCAGTACTTC. Protein product: CASSQYGYEQYF.

Many counts were recorded for this clonotype. V is TRBV11-1 and J is TRBJ1-1; no clear D. This CDR3 has 14 amino acids. CDR1 is SGHAT, CDR2 FQDESV, per germline (reference sequence). Trimming shortened V by 0 bases and J by 5 bases, and 10 bases separated the two germline ends. CDR3 nucleotides: TGTGCCAGCAGCTTAGCTACTGGCGGAACTGAAGCTTTCTTT. The encoded protein is CASSLATGGTEAFF.

At least ten counts were recorded for this clonotype. V usage is TRBV5-1 and J usage is TRBJ1-2, with 7 positions matching TRBD1. V shed 1 base and J 5 bases; nucleotides not matched to a gene: 11. CDR1 and CDR2 from the germline V gene are SGHRS and YFSETQ. This CDR3 comprises 16 residues. CDR3 in DNA: TGCGCCAGCAGCTTGCAGCAGGGGGGGCAACGGTATGGCTACACCTTC. Amino acids: CASSLQQGGQRYGYTF.

Ten or more counts support this clonotype. V gene TRBV6-5 combines with J gene TRBJ2-7; 11 nucleotides align to TRBD2. CDR3 length: 14 amino acids. Germline V lookup: CDR1 MNHEY, CDR2 SVGAGI. V trimming: 6 bases; J trimming: 5 bases; junction bases outside the gene matches: 6. This CDR3 reads CASRGLAVFNEQYF. DNA of the CDR3: TGTGCCAGCAGGGGACTAGCGGTGTTTAACGAGCAGTACTTC.

The table lists this clonotype with many counts. The chain links TRBV5-1 to TRBJ1-2; TRBD1 matches 7 bases. The CDR3 covers 15 residues. CDR1 is SGHRS, CDR2 YFSETQ, per germline. V shed 4 bases, J shed 1 base, and the junction held 7 bases outside the gene matches. The CDR3 region is CASSLQGNYNYGYTF. The CDR3 coding sequence is TGCGCCAGCAGCCTACAGGGGAATTATAACTATGGCTACACCTTC.

This clonotype was counted many times. The chain links TRBV7-9 to TRBJ2-4, with 9 bases fitting TRBD1. This CDR3 is built from 15 residues. Trimming at V came to 2 bases and at J to 7 bases, leaving 6 bases not matched to a gene. CDR1 and CDR2 from the germline V gene are SEHNR and FQNEAQ (reference sequence). The CDR3 region is CASSLYDDRGNIQYF. The CDR3 DNA is TGTGCCAGCAGCTTATATGACGACAGGGGGAACATTCAGTACTTC.

In the case of this clonotype: A much more abundant neighbour one base away suggests this may be a read error. The J gene is TRBJ2-5, the V gene TRBV5-1; D is uncertain. Germline CDR1 and CDR2: SGHRS and YFSETQ. This CDR3 spans 14 amino acids. CDR3 loop: CASSPQSSQDTQYF. The CDR3 DNA reads as TGCGCCAGCAGCCCACAGAGCAGCCAAGATACCCAGTACTTC. Full variable domain (outside the CDR3, taken from reference TRBV5-1 and TRBJ2-5): KAGVTQTPRYLIKTRGQQVTLSCSPISGHRSVSWYQQTPGQGLQFLFEYFSETQRNKGNFPGRFSGRQFSNSRSEMNVSTLELGDSALYLCASSPQSSQDTQYFGPGTRLLVL.

This clonotype was counted many times. V and J are TRBV20-1 and TRBJ2-1; 10 nucleotides line up with TRBD2. Germline-derived CDR1 and CDR2 are DFQATT and SNEGSKA (reference sequence). The CDR3 is made up of 14 amino acids. V was pared by 0 bases and J by 8 bases, with 4 bases of the junction left unmatched. The CDR3 sequence is CSARDPAGGYEQFF. CDR3 nucleotide sequence: TGCAGTGCTAGAGATCCAGCGGGAGGGTATGAGCAGTTCTTC.

There are many counts of this clonotype. The rearrangement joins TRBV9 to TRBJ2-7; no clear D. Germline CDR1 SGDLS, CDR2 YYNGEE. Trimming stripped 0 bases from V and 0 bases from J, with 7 bases between. The CDR3 is made up of 14 amino acids. CDR3 DNA: TGTGCCAGCAGCGTAGAAGGATTCTCCTACGAGCAGTACTTC. This codes for CASSVEGFSYEQYF. Full variable domain (outside the CDR3, taken from reference TRBV9 and TRBJ2-7): DSGVTQTPKHLITATGQRVTLRCSPRSGDLSVYWYQQSLDQGLQFLIQYYNGEERAKGNILERFSAQQFPDLHSELNLSSLELGDSALYFCASSVEGFSYEQYFGPGTRLTVT.

This clonotype was seen a few times. V usage is TRBV6-1 and J usage is TRBJ2-3; D may be TRBD2 (6 bases). V lost 7 bases and J 4 bases, leaving 18 bases between the germline ends. The CDR3 runs to 15 residues. Germline V lookup: CDR1 MNHNS, CDR2 SASEGT. Here the CDR3 reads CASIRYSGRADTQYF. The DNA of the CDR3 is TGTGCCAGCATACGGTATAGCGGCAGAGCAGATACGCAGTATTTT.

This clonotype occurred many times. The chain is built from TRBV5-8 and TRBJ1-5; possible D gene TRBD1, 5 bases. The CDR3 runs to 15 residues. Trimming stripped 2 bases from V and 1 base from J, with 10 bases between. The germline gives CDR1 SGHTS, CDR2 YDEGEE. This CDR3 is CASSFRGYSNQPQHF. The CDR3, as DNA: TGTGCCAGCAGCTTCCGGGGCTACAGCAATCAGCCCCAGCATTTT.

This clonotype was found many times. The chain joins TRBV12-3 or TRBV12-4 to TRBJ1-3; no reliable D call. This CDR3 region has 16 residues. The V end was cut by 6 bases, the J end by 0 bases, with 15 bases between. The CDR3 loop reads CASSTDTDFSGNTIYF. The DNA of the CDR3 is TGTGCCAGCAGCACCGACACCGACTTCTCTGGAAACACCATATATTTT.

The V and J genes are TRBV24-1 and TRBJ1-2, with TRBD1 as a possible D gene (5 bases). The V end was cut by 3 bases, the J end by 6 bases, with 13 bases between. Germline CDR1 and CDR2: KGHDR and SFDVKD. The CDR3 contains 14 residues. CDR3 protein: CATSDRNRPNGYTF. The CDR3 DNA is TGTGCCACCAGTGATCGAAACAGGCCTAATGGCTACACCTTC.

This clonotype came up a few times. Written as DNA, the CDR3 is TGTGCCAGCACCCATGGGACAGGGGGCTACGAGCAGTACTTC. As protein: CASTHGTGGYEQYF. The chain uses TRBV11-2 and TRBJ2-7; 11 bases map to TRBD1. CDR1 and CDR2 (germline): SGHAT, FQNNGV. The CDR3 contains 14 residues. V was clipped by 7 bases and J by 3 bases; unmatched bases: 5.